The 3 T cell receptor beta chains given below trace back to one sample, sequenced in a study of Ad26.COV2.S vaccination and SARS-CoV-2 variants. Treatment of the sample: 15 to 20 received Ad26.COV2.S at low or high dose, single or two shots; five or six received placebo; per-sample allocation not given. Collection of samples fell on day 63 after the first vaccine or placebo injection. TCRdb's copy holds only in-frame clones and misses some; the assay was immunoSEQ multiplex PCR. Altogether hundreds of thousands of clones are present, approximately 90% being singletons, with the ten largest covering approximately 5%. The sequences come from peripheral blood, collected in a trial of Ad26.COV2.S vaccine versus placebo. Receptor source: a person aged 18-65 years who received the Ad26.COV2.S COVID-19 vaccine or a placebo.

The chain couples TRBV9 to TRBJ1-1; 7 positions agree with TRBD1. J lost 4 bases, V lost 3 bases, and 6 bases had no gene match. Germline CDR1 SGDLS, CDR2 YYNGEE. This CDR3 comprises 14 residues. The CDR3 nucleotides read TGTGCCAGCAGCGCGACAGGGTACGGCACTGAAGCTTTCTTT. As protein: CASSATGYGTEAFF.

The CDR3 nucleotides are TGTGCCAGCAGCCAAGGACCGCCCTTTGAGCAGTACTTC. It specifies CASSQGPPFEQYF. The chain carries TRBV7-9 and TRBJ2-7; the D is unclear. The V and J ends lost 5 bases and 7 bases respectively, with 15 bases between them. In germline, CDR1 is SEHNR, CDR2 FQNEAQ (reference sequence). This CDR3 is 13 amino acids long.

The V and J genes are TRBV27 and TRBJ2-7; 12 positions match TRBD2. V was clipped by 6 bases and J by 5 bases; unmatched bases: 8. The germline V gene has CDR1 MNHEY and CDR2 SMNVEV (reference sequence). The CDR3 runs to 15 residues. The CDR3 spells CASSRTSGRFDEQYF. As DNA, the CDR3 is TGTGCCAGCAGCCGAACTAGCGGGAGGTTCGACGAGCAGTACTTC.